This T cell receptor (beta chain) originates from a study of blood T cell repertoires in COVID-19 (TCRdb year 2020). Regarding the study in general: Collaborator samples came from the United States, Italy and Spain and covered acute and convalescent phases of COVID-19. Sample metadata almost always included a de-identified subject ID, COVID-19 status, age in years and sex. The repertoires were released in a freely available public database intended as a resource for research on the immune response to SARS-CoV-2. The samples were drawn from two sources: the first 160 participants of the ongoing ImmuneRACE study, and fewer than 1,500 subjects contributed by 6 global collaborators. The material from the prospective study consisted of cDNA or gDNA derived from T cells, B-cell-depleted T cells, or PBMCs. The dataset comprised deeply sampled blood TCRbeta repertoires from subjects exposed to, actively infected with, or recovered from COVID-19. Where HLA class I and class II types were available, the types were taken from metadata supplied by the sample provider, not from assay-based typing.

Overall study outcomes, separate from this receptor: Clinical and demographic metadata were provided uncurated, with the amount varying by source and participant.

Each collaborating institution followed its own protocols to collect whole blood in K2EDTA tubes. For TCRbeta analysis, collaborator samples were shipped as frozen whole blood, as isolated PBMCs, or as DNA extracted from either sample type. CDR1 and CDR2 are drawn from the germline V gene: LGHNA, YNFKEQ. The CDR3 covers 17 residues, taking in both the cysteine and the phenylalanine. Only CDR3 DNA remains: 51 bases, in frame from the first base. V was cut back by 1 base and J by 3 bases, leaving a gap of 18 bases between them. This clone was detected only once. The clone's antigen remains unknown. There are no base qualities to consult, and no much larger clone falls within one base. TCRbeta CDR3 regions were amplified from genomic DNA by means of the immunoSEQ Assay, a bias-controlled multiplex PCR. The authors processed their data as follows. The number of nucleated cells in each sample was estimated from the amplification of reference gene primers within the assay. Sequence reads were collapsed and filtered to measure the absolute abundance of every unique TCRbeta CDR3 rearrangement. For each sample, productive Simpson clonality was calculated by taking the square root of Simpson's diversity index across productive rearrangements. The source is immuneACCESS, and TCRdb retained only in-frame sequences with V and J called. Part of the clones is not carried over; for the studies checked, unresolved V genes explain less than half of this, and the remainder is unexplained. V, J and clone size derive from that table, while D and trimming were established from the DNA sequence. The sample table lists under 200,000 clones, approximately 86% of them with a count of one. The ten most abundant clones make up 9.8% of the sample.

The sequenced sample was peripheral blood. Recombination linked TRBV4-2 to TRBJ2-5; tentative D gene TRBD1, with 5 bases matching. This receptor was obtained from an elderly woman with acute or convalescent COVID-19. The DNA sequence reads TGTGCCAGCAGCCAAGTGTTGGGGCAGTCTGGGAAAGAGACCCAGTACTTC. The encoded protein is CASSQVLGQSGKETQYF.